A selection of T cell receptor beta chains follows, all from one sample in a study of metastatic and nonmetastatic thyroid tumors. TCRdb re-called the PCR reads through MiXCR. Of about 33,000 clones in the sample, about a tenth were seen once. Sequenced material: blood. These receptors all stem from a female donor with papillary thyroid cancer or a benign thyroid nodule (not recorded which). Some clones in this sample may be carry-over from other donors' samples. The CDR3 runs from the conserved cysteine through the conserved F or W. A D gene is named only where the DNA matches it firmly. Clone sizes are given selectively: once, few, many, or a class where the clone is expanded.

size	length	D	V	J	CDR3	DNA
.	14	.	TRBV30	TRBJ1-5	CAWSAGYGNQPQHF	TGTGCCTGGAGTGCGGGGTATGGCAATCAGCCCCAGCATTTT
.	13	TRBD1	TRBV5-1	TRBJ2-7	CASSLTGVYEQYF	TGCGCCAGCAGCTTGACAGGGGTCTACGAGCAGTACTTC
many	15	TRBD2	TRBV7-3	TRBJ2-2	CASSFSGRNTGELFF	TGTGCCAGCAGCTTCAGCGGGAGGAACACCGGGGAGCTGTTTTTT
many	14	TRBD2	TRBV6-4	TRBJ2-3	CASSELAGADTQYF	TGTGCCAGCAGTGAACTAGCGGGAGCAGATACGCAGTATTTT
many	13	TRBD1	TRBV14	TRBJ1-2	CASSRRTGEGYTF	TGTGCCAGCAGCCGACGGACAGGGGAAGGCTACACCTTC
many	15	TRBD1	TRBV19	TRBJ1-5	CASGRTGERHQPQHF	TGTGCCAGCGGGCGCACAGGGGAACGCCATCAGCCCCAGCATTTT
many	15	TRBD1	TRBV19	TRBJ1-1	CASRLGTGFYGEAFF	TGTGCCAGTAGGCTCGGGACAGGGTTCTACGGTGAAGCTTTCTTT
.	11	.	TRBV3-1	TRBJ2-1	CASSHFNEHFF	TGTGCCAGCAGCCACTTCAATGAGCATTTCTTC
many	14	.	TRBV30	TRBJ1-2	CAWSDWAGFDGYTF	TGTGCCTGGAGTGACTGGGCAGGGTTCGATGGCTACACCTTC
many	16	.	TRBV11-2	TRBJ2-3	CASFPVSDASRDTQYF	TGTGCCAGCTTTCCCGTCTCGGACGCCTCACGGGATACGCAGTATTTT
many	15	.	TRBV12-5	TRBJ2-1	CASGLTGASESEQFF	TGTGCTAGTGGTTTGACGGGAGCCTCTGAGAGTGAGCAGTTCTTC
many	15	TRBD1	TRBV11-2	TRBJ1-2	CASSSLWTGGFDYTF	TGTGCCAGCAGCTCTCTTTGGACAGGGGGGTTCGACTACACCTTC
many	15	.	TRBV7-9	TRBJ2-5	CASGDWGDRTETQYF	TGTGCCAGTGGCGATTGGGGTGACAGGACGGAGACCCAGTACTTC
.	14	.	TRBV24-1	TRBJ2-7	CATRLRDSPNGQYF	TGTGCCACGAGGTTAAGGGACTCCCCAAACGGGCAGTACTTC
many	11	.	TRBV28	TRBJ2-3	CASSFTDTQYF	TGTGCCAGCAGTTTTACAGATACGCAGTATTTT
many	17	TRBD1	TRBV28	TRBJ2-3	CASRTGTARYSTDTQYF	TGTGCCAGCAGAACCGGGACAGCACGATATAGCACAGATACGCAGTATTTT
many	12	TRBD1	TRBV20-1	TRBJ1-2	CSASTGGYGYTF	TGCAGTGCTAGTACAGGGGGCTATGGCTACACCTTC
many	16	.	TRBV2	TRBJ1-3	CASSEFGRGVGNTIYF	TGTGCCAGCAGTGAATTTGGCAGGGGTGTCGGAAACACCATATATTTT
many	15	.	TRBV14	TRBJ2-3	CASSQDKRSTDTQYF	TGTGCCAGCAGCCAAGATAAGAGAAGCACAGATACGCAGTATTTT
many	14	.	TRBV11-2	TRBJ2-7	CASSLEGGAYEQYF	TGTGCCAGCAGCTTAGAGGGCGGAGCCTACGAGCAGTACTTC
many	17	TRBD1	TRBV28	TRBJ1-4	CASRRGTGRPTNEKLFF	TGTGCCAGCAGACGTGGGACAGGGAGACCAACTAATGAAAAACTGTTTTTT
many	17	TRBD1	TRBV6-1	TRBJ1-5	CASSMKFGQGSNQPQHF	TGTGCCAGCAGCATGAAGTTTGGACAGGGGAGCAATCAGCCCCAGCATTTT
.	15	TRBD1	TRBV27	TRBJ2-1	CASSLSRGLLNEQFF	TGTGCCAGCAGTTTATCGAGGGGGCTACTCAATGAGCAGTTCTTC
many	15	.	TRBV24-1	TRBJ2-2	CATSARWGITGELFF	TGTGCCACCAGTGCCCGATGGGGGATAACCGGGGAGCTGTTTTTT
few	15	TRBD1	TRBV6-1	TRBJ1-2	CASTNKGAPNYGYTF	TGTGCCAGCACTAACAAGGGGGCGCCTAACTATGGCTACACCTTC
.	13	.	TRBV11-2	TRBJ2-1	CASSAGRASEQFF	TGTGCCAGCAGCGCGGGCAGGGCTAGTGAGCAGTTCTTC
few	15	.	TRBV24-1	TRBJ2-5	CATSDPRPGGETQYF	TGTGCCACCAGTGACCCACGTCCTGGTGGCGAGACACAGTACTTC
many	14	TRBD2	TRBV28	TRBJ2-5	CASRRGGGRETQYF	TGTGCCAGCCGGCGGGGGGGGGGCCGAGAGACCCAGTACTTC
many	13	.	TRBV18	TRBJ2-2	CASSADRHGELFF	TGTGCCAGCTCAGCAGACAGGCACGGGGAGCTGTTTTTT
many	16	.	TRBV7-6	TRBJ2-7	CASSPRTRTSSYEQYF	TGTGCCAGCAGCCCGAGGACCCGAACTAGCTCCTACGAGCAGTACTTC
many	13	.	TRBV2	TRBJ2-3	CASESHERDTQYF	TGTGCCAGCGAGTCCCACGAGCGCGATACGCAGTATTTT
medium-sized	14	TRBD1	TRBV6-1	TRBJ1-6	CASRTGGESSPLHF	TGTGCCAGCAGGACAGGGGGCGAAAGTTCACCCCTCCACTTT
many	13	.	TRBV18	TRBJ1-1	CASSPLMNTEAFF	TGTGCCAGCTCACCACTAATGAACACTGAAGCTTTCTTT
.	14	TRBD1	TRBV12-3/TRBV12-4	TRBJ1-2	CASSLDRAPSGYTF	TGTGCCAGCAGCCTGGACAGGGCCCCGAGTGGCTACACCTTC
few	18	.	TRBV6-2/TRBV6-3	TRBJ1-6	CASSYTRGESSYNSPLHF	TGTGCCAGCAGTTACACCCGGGGGGAGAGCTCCTATAATTCACCCCTCCACTTT
many	16	TRBD2	TRBV9	TRBJ2-1	CASRTKTSGLNNEQFF	TGTGCCAGCAGAACTAAAACTAGCGGACTAAACAATGAGCAGTTCTTC
few	13	.	TRBV6-1	TRBJ2-3	CASSPFSTDTQYF	TGTGCCAGCAGCCCATTTAGCACAGATACGCAGTATTTT
many	15	.	TRBV6-2/TRBV6-3	TRBJ1-6	CAGSSSDGEGSPLHF	TGTGCCGGCAGTTCCTCGGACGGGGAGGGCTCACCCCTCCACTTT
few	12	.	TRBV19	TRBJ1-5	CASSIPHQPQHF	TGTGCCAGTAGTATTCCCCATCAGCCCCAGCATTTT
medium-sized	13	.	TRBV6-2/TRBV6-3	TRBJ2-7	CASSPGRPYEQYF	TGTGCCAGCAGTCCCGGGAGACCTTACGAGCAGTACTTC
.	16	.	TRBV11-1	TRBJ2-3	CASSLGGAISTDTQYF	TGTGCCAGCAGCTTAGGGGGGGCCATAAGCACAGATACGCAGTATTTT
.	18	.	TRBV11-1	TRBJ2-1	CASSLITVVRGGYNEQFF	TGTGCCAGCAGCTTAATAACCGTGGTACGTGGTGGTTACAATGAGCAGTTCTTC
many	16	.	TRBV7-9	TRBJ2-1	CASSLLGDPPAAEQFF	TGTGCCAGCAGCTTACTGGGGGACCCCCCAGCGGCTGAGCAGTTCTTC
few	15	.	TRBV15	TRBJ1-6	CATSRDQGGASPLHF	TGTGCCACCAGCAGAGATCAAGGGGGGGCTTCACCCCTCCACTTT
many	15	TRBD1	TRBV7-9	TRBJ2-3	CASSGTGAFTDTQYF	TGTGCCAGCAGCGGGACAGGGGCATTCACAGATACGCAGTATTTT
many	12	.	TRBV7-3	TRBJ2-2	CASSLRYGELFF	TGTGCCAGCAGCTTACGGTACGGGGAGCTGTTTTTT
many	14	TRBD1	TRBV12-3/TRBV12-4	TRBJ1-2	CASSLFDRGLGYTF	TGTGCCAGCAGTTTATTCGACAGGGGGCTAGGCTACACCTTC
many	12	.	TRBV12-3/TRBV12-4	TRBJ2-7	CASSFRPYEQYF	TGTGCCAGCAGTTTTCGGCCTTACGAGCAGTACTTC
large	14	.	TRBV5-1	TRBJ2-3	CASSLERTVDTQYF	TGCGCCAGCAGCCTAGAACGGACAGTTGATACGCAGTATTTT
many	13	.	TRBV2	TRBJ1-2	CASSDNRVDGYTF	TGTGCCAGCAGTGACAACAGGGTGGATGGCTACACCTTC
many	16	.	TRBV4-3	TRBJ2-3	CASSPHFWGKTDTQYF	TGCGCCAGCAGCCCCCACTTTTGGGGAAAAACAGATACGCAGTATTTT
few	15	TRBD2	TRBV10-1	TRBJ2-7	CASSDPGTSAYEQYF	TGCGCCAGCAGTGATCCCGGGACTAGCGCCTACGAGCAGTACTTC
many	14	TRBD1	TRBV4-3	TRBJ1-2	CASSQVGQGDGYTF	TGCGCCAGCAGCCAAGTGGGACAGGGCGATGGCTACACCTTC
many	15	TRBD2	TRBV11-1	TRBJ2-3	CASSLSGRAPDTQYF	TGTGCCAGCAGCCTTAGCGGGAGGGCCCCAGATACGCAGTATTTT
many	12	.	TRBV27	TRBJ2-7	CASRGRLREQYF	TGTGCCAGCAGGGGCCGCCTCCGCGAGCAGTACTTC
.	17	.	TRBV9	TRBJ1-6	CASSVGRVSGRNSPLHF	TGTGCCAGCAGCGTAGGTAGGGTTTCGGGGAGGAATTCACCCCTCCACTTT
many	14	.	TRBV5-1	TRBJ1-1	CASSPGTVNTEAFF	TGCGCCAGCAGCCCCGGGACGGTGAACACTGAAGCTTTCTTT
many	13	.	TRBV14	TRBJ2-2	CASSQGVSGELFF	TGTGCCAGCAGCCAAGGAGTTTCCGGGGAGCTGTTTTTT
.	13	.	TRBV6-2/TRBV6-3	TRBJ2-2	CASSRRQAGELFF	TGTGCCAGCAGCCGAAGACAAGCCGGGGAGCTGTTTTTT
many	15	.	TRBV4-3	TRBJ2-5	CASSRTTSYQETQYF	TGCGCCAGCAGCCGCACCACCTCGTACCAAGAGACCCAGTACTTC